The 29 T cell receptor beta chains listed next were all sequenced from one sample in a study of T cells in Graves' hyperthyroidism and ophthalmopathy (dated by TCRdb to the late 2010s). Library generation was performed with multiplex PCR. Sequenced on an Illumina HiSeq 2000. TCR beta CDR3 regions were amplified from RNA transcripts. The first round of RT-PCR for the TCR CDR3 was performed with the HTBI primer set and the Qiagen OneStep RT-PCR kit. TCRdb reran the public reads through fastp at Q25 and MiXCR, keeping productive beta chains. CDR3 protein duplicates are merged, each entry listing the most common genes and DNA. Across this sample there are 450,000 to 700,000 distinct CDR3 sequences, with roughly 50% seen only once. The ten largest clonotypes hold approximately 8.4% of the sample. Sequencing was performed on peripheral blood or thyroid tissue (not recorded which). These receptors all come from a woman between 18 and 30 years old with Graves' hyperthyroidism.

V gene TRBV5-4 combines with J gene TRBJ2-3, with D possibly TRBD2 on 5 matching bases. The germline V gene has CDR1 SGHNT and CDR2 YYREEE (reference sequence). Trimming took 6 bases from V and 4 from J, leaving 18 bases between them. The CDR3 is made up of 15 amino acids. CDR3 loop: CASKDHGRSADTQYF. CDR3 nucleotides: TGTGCCAGCAAGGACCATGGGAGATCCGCAGATACGCAGTATTTT. Complete variable domain (other parts from reference TRBV5-4 and TRBJ2-3): ETGVTQSPTHLIKTRGQQVTLRCSSQSGHNTVSWYQQALGQGPQFIFQYYREEENGRGNFPPRFSGLQFPNYSSELNVNALELDDSALYLCASKDHGRSADTQYFGPGTRLTVL.

J is TRBJ1-6 and V is TRBV5-1, with 8 bases lining up with TRBD1. Germline V gene data show CDR1 as SGHRS and CDR2 as YFSETQ. CDR3 length equals 15 residues. V was clipped by 3 bases and J by 7 bases; unmatched bases: 6. CDR3 region: CASSSETGANSPLHF. The CDR3 DNA sequence: TGCGCCAGCAGCTCGGAGACAGGGGCCAATTCACCCCTCCACTTT.

This sequence joins TRBV5-6 and TRBJ1-2; TRBD1 is a possible D gene (5 bases). This CDR3 comprises 16 residues. Germline values: CDR1 SGHDT, CDR2 YYEEEE. The V and J ends lost 4 bases and 1 base respectively, with 17 bases between them. Here the CDR3 DNA reads TGTGCCAGCAGCCCCCTATTAGGGGCCCATAACTATGGCTACACCTTC. Protein: CASSPLLGAHNYGYTF.

This clonotype was observed many times. The junction shows a germline mismatch at one end, possibly a read error. V gene TRBV2 combines with J gene TRBJ1-2, with no clear D. CDR1 is SNHLY and CDR2 is FYNNEI in the germline V gene. The CDR3 covers 11 residues. The CDR3 region has the DNA TGTGCCAGCAGGCGTGGCACCAGCAAATTCTTC. Protein sequence: CASRRGTSKFF.

The chain carries TRBV5-6 and TRBJ2-5; 7 bases are a match to TRBD2. The CDR3 covers 14 residues. CDR1 and CDR2 (germline): SGHDT, YYEEEE. The junction had 5 bases not matched to a gene; V was cut back by 4 bases and J by 2 bases. CDR3 protein: CASSPGTIQETQYF. DNA of the CDR3: TGTGCCAGCAGCCCGGGGACTATTCAAGAGACCCAGTACTTC.

The rearrangement joins TRBV24-1 to TRBJ2-3; D tentatively fits TRBD1 or TRBD2 (5 bases each). V was shortened by 9 bases and J by 4 bases, with 10 bases between the two germline ends. CDR1 is KGHDR, CDR2 SFDVKD, per germline. The CDR3 length is 12 residues. Written as DNA, the CDR3 is TGTGCCACCGATGTGGGGGCAGATACGCAGTATTTT. Amino acids: CATDVGADTQYF.

This chain joins TRBV3-1 and TRBJ1-1; 8 nucleotides line up with TRBD1. This CDR3 region has 14 residues. The V gene's germline CDR1 is LGHDT and CDR2 YNNKEL (reference sequence). Losses at the gene ends were 4 bases for V and 5 bases for J; bases not matched to a gene: 6. Written as DNA, the CDR3 is TGTGCCAGCAGCCCCAGGGGGCGCACGACTGAAGCTTTCTTT. Translation gives CASSPRGRTTEAFF.

The chain has TRBV20-1 and TRBJ2-1, with D maybe TRBD2 (5 bases). CDR3 length: 12 amino acids. Trimming stripped 7 bases from V and 5 bases from J, with 12 bases between. Per germline, CDR1 DFQATT and CDR2 SNEGSKA (reference sequence). CDR3 in DNA: TGCAGTGTATTAGCGCCCCACAATGAGCAGTTCTTC. Its translation is CSVLAPHNEQFF.

This rearrangement joins TRBV10-3 to TRBJ2-5; 10 nucleotides line up with TRBD2. The CDR3 runs to 16 residues. J was trimmed by 5 bases and V by 7 bases; bases with no gene match: 13. Germline values: CDR1 ENHRY, CDR2 SYGVKD. For the CDR3, the DNA is TGTGCCATCACCGAAGGTCTAGCGGGAGAAGGGGAGACCCAGTACTTC. Its protein product is CAITEGLAGEGETQYF.

The chain has TRBV2 and TRBJ2-7, with TRBD1 as a possible D gene (5 bases). CDR3 length: 15 residues. Germline assignment: CDR1 SNHLY and CDR2 FYNNEI. Trimming stripped 5 bases from V and 2 bases from J, with 16 bases between. This CDR3 is CASSWGGYSPYEQYF. As DNA, the CDR3 is TGTGCCAGCAGTTGGGGCGGCTACAGTCCCTACGAGCAGTACTTC. Full variable domain (remainder filled in from reference TRBV2 and TRBJ2-7): EPEVTQTPSHQVTQMGQEVILRCVPISNHLYFYWYRQILGQKVEFLVSFYNNEISEKSEIFDDQFSVERPDGSNFTLKIRSTKLEDSAMYFCASSWGGYSPYEQYFGPGTRLTVT.

A few counts support this clonotype. This chain links TRBV6-5 with TRBJ1-4; D uncertain. Looked up from germline, CDR1 is MNHEY and CDR2 is SVGAGI. The CDR3 totals 13 residues. Trimming pared 6 bases from V and 4 bases from J, leaving 9 bases between. This CDR3 reads CASSIRNNEKLFF. For the CDR3, the DNA is TGTGCCAGCAGCATCCGAAATAATGAAAAACTGTTTTTT.

This clonotype was detected once. A read error may be the cause here, since a much bigger clone is one base away. The rearrangement joins TRBV5-1 to TRBJ2-7; TRBD1 or TRBD2 may be the D gene (5 bases each). Looked up from germline, CDR1 is SGHRS and CDR2 is YFSETQ. Between the trimmed V and J ends, which lost 4 bases and 1 base, there was a span of 12 bases. The CDR3 extends over 14 amino acids. In DNA, the CDR3 is TGCGCCAGCAGCCCCGGGGCGGATTCCTACGAGCAGTACTTC. Protein product: CASSPGADSYEQYF.

This clonotype was seen ten or more times. The CDR3 DNA sequence: TGTGCCAGTAGCATCGGGCCCCATCAACCACAGCCCCAGCATTTT. Amino acids: CASSIGPHQPQPQHF. V and J are TRBV19 and TRBJ1-5, with D uncertain. The CDR3 has 15 residues. V was cut by 6 bases and J by 7 bases, with 19 bases left in between. Germline CDR1 is LNHDA and CDR2 is SQIVND (reference sequence).

As for this clonotype: As the CDR3 is not closed by the conserved phenylalanine or tryptophan, this likely results from a read error. The limits of the CDR3 on the DNA are not certain, so only TCRdb's listed CDR3 is given. The chain is built from TRBV5-1 and TRBJ2-2; TRBD2 was called by the table and not checked on the DNA. The CDR3 is 9 amino acids long, termini counted. Per germline, CDR1 SGHRS and CDR2 YFSETQ. CDR3 in amino acids: CASSLPGVA.

The table lists this clonotype with a few counts. The chain couples TRBV7-2 to TRBJ2-7; unclear D gene. There are 15 residues in the CDR3. V gave up 11 bases and J gave up 0 bases, with 20 bases separating them. The V gene's germline CDR1 is SGHTA and CDR2 FQGNSA. The CDR3 is CAWSVQGPGSYEQYF. The DNA for the CDR3 is TGTGCCTGGAGTGTACAAGGGCCTGGCTCCTACGAGCAGTACTTC.

This clonotype was recorded at least ten times. The CDR3 carries no conserved terminal phenylalanine or tryptophan, so it likely arises from a read error. No DNA is shown, since the ends of the CDR3 on it are uncertain; the CDR3 is the one TCRdb lists. The V and J genes are TRBV27 and TRBJ1-1. The CDR3 is made up of 9 amino acids, end residues included. The germline CDR1 and CDR2 sequences are MNHEY and SMNVEV (reference sequence). CDR3 region: CASSYGSGG.

The chain recombines TRBV7-6 with TRBJ2-6, with D unclear. The V end was cut by 4 bases, the J end by 0 bases, with 22 bases between. The germline gives CDR1 SGHVS, CDR2 FNYEAQ. The CDR3 length is 20 residues. In DNA, the CDR3 is TGTGCCAGCAGCTCCTTACCCCTGGGGTACTCTTACTCTGGGGCCAACGTCCTGACTTTC. Translated: CASSSLPLGYSYSGANVLTF.

This clonotype was recorded at least ten times. V gene TRBV4-2 combines with J gene TRBJ1-4; a possible D gene is TRBD1 (6 bases). Germline CDR1 reads LGHNA; CDR2 reads YNFKEQ. CDR3 length equals 15 residues. Between the trimmed V and J ends, which lost 3 bases and 3 bases, there was a span of 11 bases. DNA for the CDR3: TGTGCCAGCAGCCAGCCAGGGGAGGCTAATGAAAAACTGTTTTTT. Residues: CASSQPGEANEKLFF.

Note on this clonotype: This could be a read error, since a much larger clone is one nucleotide away. V gene TRBV5-1 combines with J gene TRBJ1-5; 7 bases fit TRBD1. CDR1 and CDR2 from the germline V gene are SGHRS and YFSETQ. The ends lost 3 bases at V and 6 bases at J; junction bases unmatched: 9. This CDR3 is 15 amino acids long. The CDR3 region is CASSSGEGASQPQHF. CDR3 in DNA: TGCGCCAGCAGCTCGGGGGAGGGGGCAAGTCAGCCCCAGCATTTT.

This clonotype was recorded many times. The chain uses TRBV20-1 and TRBJ2-7; D not certain. Per the germline V gene, CDR1 is DFQATT and CDR2 is SNEGSKA (reference sequence). V lost 6 bases to trimming and J lost 1 base, with 19 bases between them. The CDR3 spans 15 residues. The CDR3: CSASLSGKPSYEQYF. The CDR3 bases are TGCAGTGCCAGTCTTTCGGGTAAACCATCCTACGAGCAGTACTTC.

This clonotype appeared many times. The chain has TRBV5-1 and TRBJ1-1; 11 bases are shared with TRBD1. CDR3 length equals 16 residues. The V segment lost 6 bases and the J segment 3 bases; nucleotides outside the gene matches: 10. The V gene's germline CDR1 is SGHRS and CDR2 YFSETQ. The CDR3 protein is CASTSRTGGLHTEAFF. CDR3 in DNA: TGCGCCAGCACCTCACGGACAGGGGGCTTGCACACTGAAGCTTTCTTT.

The chain recombines TRBV7-6 with TRBJ2-7; TRBD1 matches at 10 bases. The J call may be in error: the DNA end matches TRBJ2-1 better. Germline CDR1 and CDR2: SGHVS and FNYEAQ. The CDR3 is 15 amino acids. This CDR3 is CASSIGDRGNNEQFF. The CDR3 DNA reads as TGTGCCAGCAGCATCGGGGACAGGGGTAACAATGAGCAGTTCTTC.

This clonotype came up many times. This chain connects TRBV7-9 to TRBJ2-5; unclear D gene. In germline, CDR1 is SEHNR, CDR2 FQNEAQ (reference sequence). Trimming removed 1 base at V and 9 bases at J, with 6 bases between. The CDR3 length is 11 residues. The CDR3 reads CASSLDVSQYF. CDR3 DNA: TGTGCCAGCAGCTTAGATGTGTCCCAGTACTTC.

Concerning this clonotype: With a much larger clone just one base away, this may be a read error. This rearrangement joins TRBV13 to TRBJ1-1; D gene unclear. Looked up from germline, CDR1 is PRHDT and CDR2 is FYEKMQ (reference sequence). The CDR3 covers 13 residues. For the CDR3, the DNA is TGTACCAGCAGCTTAGGCCTCGCGGCTGAAGCTTTCTTT. It encodes CTSSLGLAAEAFF.

This clonotype showed up many times. CDR3 in amino acids: CASRPEPRGEQYF. The CDR3 coding sequence is TGTGCCAGTAGACCTGAACCCCGAGGTGAGCAGTACTTC. This chain links TRBV19 with TRBJ2-7; D unclear. Germline values: CDR1 LNHDA, CDR2 SQIVND (reference sequence). V was shortened by 6 bases and J by 7 bases, with 16 bases between the two germline ends. The CDR3 runs to 13 residues.

The table lists this clonotype with many counts. The CDR3 reads CASSRDSNSPLHF. CDR3 in DNA: TGCGCCAGCAGCCGGGACAGCAATTCACCCCTCCACTTT. The chain couples TRBV5-1 to TRBJ1-6, with TRBD1 matching 7 bases. The trim removed 4 bases at V and 7 bases at J, leaving 2 bases unmatched. The CDR3 sequence is 13 residues long. From germline, CDR1 is SGHRS and CDR2 YFSETQ. The whole variable domain, filled in from reference TRBV5-1 and TRBJ1-6, reads KAGVTQTPRYLIKTRGQQVTLSCSPISGHRSVSWYQQTPGQGLQFLFEYFSETQRNKGNFPGRFSGRQFSNSRSEMNVSTLELGDSALYLCASSRDSNSPLHFGNGTRLTVT.

This clonotype was detected ten times or more. The gene calls are TRBV9 and TRBJ1-2; D is undetermined. Germline-derived CDR1 and CDR2 are SGDLS and YYNGEE. This CDR3 contains 14 residues. V gave up 4 bases and J gave up 2 bases, with 12 bases separating them. The CDR3 loop reads CASSPGPANYGYTF. The CDR3 DNA is TGTGCCAGCAGCCCTGGCCCGGCAAACTATGGCTACACCTTC.

This clonotype appeared many times. The CDR3 protein is CASSESGTGNVEQYF. CDR3 nucleotide sequence: TGTGCCAGCAGCGAATCCGGGACAGGGAACGTCGAGCAGTACTTC. The chain joins TRBV9 to TRBJ2-7, with 9 bases matching TRBD1. The junction had 10 bases not matched to a gene; V was cut back by 3 bases and J by 6 bases. The germline gives CDR1 SGDLS, CDR2 YYNGEE. The CDR3 length is 15 residues.

This clonotype was picked up many times. V gene TRBV7-8 combines with J gene TRBJ2-2; tentatively, D is TRBD2 (5 bases). The CDR3 length is 15 residues. Per the germline V gene, CDR1 is SGHVS and CDR2 is FQNEAQ. Deletions cut 5 bases from V and 7 bases from J, with 17 bases between. Written as DNA, the CDR3 is TGTGCCAGCAGCCAGGAGGCAGTCCCAGGCGGGGAGCTGTTTTTT. Protein sequence: CASSQEAVPGGELFF.